This T cell receptor (beta chain) was obtained from a study of regulatory T cells in long-lasting Graves disease. Building the TCR beta libraries relied on iRepertoire HTBI primers, and CDR3 regions underwent Arm-PCR. In TCRdb, the multiplex PCR reads were re-called with MiXCR into one record per CDR3 protein. The sample has about 350,000 distinct CDR3 sequences; approximately 15% are singletons. Germline lookup yields CDR1 DFQATT and CDR2 SNEGSKA (reference sequence). The CDR3 spans 16 residues. V lost 3 bases and J 6 bases, leaving 24 bases between the germline ends. Whole-study findings and limits: Persistent-disease Graves' patients showed less TCR diversity than new cases.

Time point here: newly diagnosed GD, antithyroid drugs for less than 3 months. Extracted RNA from PBMCs served as the source of the TCR library. Nine milliliters of peripheral blood were taken and placed in EDTA tubes. This clonotype was observed a handful of times. Its antigen is still unknown. In addition, the sample was reused for a study of T cells in Graves' hyperthyroidism and ophthalmopathy. As that study records: Hyperthyroidism, newly diagnosed and lasting under 2 months, affected patients aged 18 to 65. Patients were excluded because of uncontrolled infection, other autoimmune disease, pregnancy or lactation.

The material was peripheral blood mononuclear cells (PBMCs), obtained at new diagnosis, from a patient treated with antithyroid drugs. The chain uses TRBV20-1 and TRBJ2-7; D possibly corresponds to TRBD2 (6 bases). The sequence derives from a middle-aged man with Graves disease. The CDR3 protein is CSASPPAGREMVEQYF. In DNA, the CDR3 is TGCAGTGCTAGCCCCCCGGCGGGGCGTGAAATGGTCGAGCAGTACTTC.